A single sample is the source of the 13 T cell receptor beta chains below, sequenced in a study of cytomegalovirus exposure and HLA in healthy donors. It was with 60 Vbeta and 13 Jbeta primers that the PCR ran. TCRdb keeps only in-frame clones here, not all; method: immunoSEQ multiplex PCR. The sample includes some 180,000 clones, 85% of them seen just once. Sequencing was performed on PBMCs. The origin of the receptors is a man aged 25-45 years in good health and CMV-seropositive.

This chain joins TRBV7-8 and TRBJ1-4; 8 bases map to TRBD1. Germline V gene lookup returns CDR1 SGHVS and CDR2 FQNEAQ. This CDR3 spans 18 amino acids. Germline trimming cut 5 bases from V and 0 bases from J; bases unmatched to any gene: 11. The CDR3 DNA reads TGTGCCAGCAGCGCCGTCGACAGGGGAAGCGCAACTAATGAAAAACTGTTTTTT. Translation gives CASSAVDRGSATNEKLFF.

The rearrangement links TRBV9 to TRBJ2-1; D call uncertain. With 2 bases removed from V and 7 bases from J, the gap between germline ends came to 10 bases. CDR3 length: 13 amino acids. Germline loops: CDR1 SGDLS, CDR2 YYNGEE. CDR3 sequence: CASSVGSLNEQFF. CDR3 in DNA: TGTGCCAGCAGCGTGGGCAGTTTAAATGAGCAGTTCTTC. Full variable domain (outside the CDR3, taken from reference TRBV9 and TRBJ2-1): DSGVTQTPKHLITATGQRVTLRCSPRSGDLSVYWYQQSLDQGLQFLIQYYNGEERAKGNILERFSAQQFPDLHSELNLSSLELGDSALYFCASSVGSLNEQFFGPGTRLTVL.

The V call is TRBV19, the J call TRBJ2-5; a possible D gene is TRBD2 (7 bases). Between the trimmed V and J ends, which lost 3 bases and 4 bases, there was a span of 15 bases. The CDR3 contains 15 residues. CDR1 and CDR2 from the germline V gene are LNHDA and SQIVND (reference sequence). CDR3 in amino acids: CASSMWAGEGETQYF. In DNA form, the CDR3 reads TGTGCCAGTAGTATGTGGGCAGGGGAGGGAGAGACCCAGTACTTC.

This clone was seen more than once but under ten times. The chain carries TRBV27 and TRBJ2-7; D is possibly TRBD1 (5 bases). The CDR3 extends over 13 amino acids. The V end lost 3 bases, the J end lost 4 bases, and 10 bases lay between the germline ends. CDR1 is MNHEY, CDR2 SMNVEV, per germline (reference sequence). CDR3 in DNA: TGTGCCAGCAGTTTCACGCAGGGTTACGAGCAGTACGTC. The encoded protein is CASSFTQGYEQYV.

DNA of the CDR3: TGTGCCAGCAGCTTGGAACAGGGGGCTTGGGACACAGATACGCAGTATTTT. This translates into CASSLEQGAWDTDTQYF. The chain couples TRBV5-4 to TRBJ2-3; 9 bases align to TRBD1. From germline, CDR1 is SGHNT and CDR2 YYREEE (reference sequence). The trim removed 0 bases at V and 2 bases at J, leaving 7 bases unmatched. The CDR3 length is 17 residues.

This chain uses TRBV5-6 with TRBJ1-6; 9 positions agree with TRBD1. Germline CDR1 reads SGHDT; CDR2 reads YYEEEE. The CDR3 contains 15 residues. V was clipped by 5 bases and J by 9 bases; unmatched bases: 9. DNA of the CDR3: TGTGCCAGCAGTAGGGACAGGGAGGGCGGTTCACCCCTCCACTTT. This sequence encodes CASSRDREGGSPLHF.

This clone was seen a handful of times. V usage is TRBV7-2 and J usage is TRBJ1-5; D unclear. The germline V gene has CDR1 SGHTA and CDR2 FQGNSA. The V and J ends lost 4 bases and 4 bases respectively, with 8 bases between them. CDR3 length equals 13 residues. This chain's CDR3 is CASSSRSNQPQHF. In DNA, the CDR3 is TGTGCCAGCAGCTCCCGGTCGAATCAGCCCCAGCATTTT.

The chain combines TRBV10-3 with TRBJ2-1, with 10 positions matching TRBD1. V gave up 4 bases and J gave up 15 bases; unmatched junction bases: 9. CDR1 and CDR2 from the germline V gene are ENHRY and SYGVKD. The CDR3 is 13 amino acids. CDR3 sequence reads: CAISATGTGALFF. The DNA of the CDR3 is TGTGCCATCAGTGCGACCGGGACAGGGGCTTTGTTCTTC.

This clone has just one count. The genes are TRBV27 and TRBJ1-3; D uncertain. Trimming removed 0 bases at V and 4 bases at J, with 7 bases between. CDR1 MNHEY and CDR2 SMNVEV come from the germline V gene (reference sequence). This CDR3 comprises 14 residues. The DNA of the CDR3 is TGTGCCAGCAGTTTATCGCGGCAGGGAAACACCATATATTTT. Its translation is CASSLSRQGNTIYF.

The chain carries TRBV27 and TRBJ1-1; no reliable D call. Trimming pared 10 bases from V and 1 base from J, leaving 13 bases between. Per the germline V gene, CDR1 is MNHEY and CDR2 is SMNVEV (reference sequence). This CDR3 has 13 amino acids. DNA of the CDR3: TGTGCCACCCGCCATCTAGAGAACACTGAAGCTTTCTTT. Its protein product is CATRHLENTEAFF.

The chain employs TRBV7-2 and TRBJ1-5; D ambiguous. The germline V and J ends were trimmed by 0 bases and 1 base, with 7 bases remaining between them. The CDR3 totals 15 residues. Per the germline V gene, CDR1 is SGHTA and CDR2 is FQGNSA. Here the CDR3 reads CASSLAAGSNQPQHF. The CDR3 DNA sequence: TGTGCCAGCAGCTTAGCGGCAGGAAGCAATCAGCCCCAGCATTTT.

V and J are TRBV5-4 and TRBJ1-4; unclear D gene. CDR3 length equals 15 residues. The germline V gene has CDR1 SGHNT and CDR2 YYREEE (reference sequence). V was clipped by 3 bases and J by 6 bases, with 15 bases between them. The CDR3 DNA is TGTGCCAGCAGCTATTCGGGAAGTGGAGATGAAAAACTGTTTTTT. Translation gives CASSYSGSGDEKLFF.

This chain uses TRBV4-3 with TRBJ1-1; D might be TRBD1 (6 bases). The CDR3 contains 14 residues. V was pared by 3 bases and J by 11 bases, with 19 bases between. CDR1 is LGHNA, CDR2 YSLEER, per germline. The CDR3 reads CASSHPDRWLFAFF. CDR3 in DNA: TGCGCCAGCAGCCACCCCGACAGGTGGCTTTTCGCTTTCTTT.